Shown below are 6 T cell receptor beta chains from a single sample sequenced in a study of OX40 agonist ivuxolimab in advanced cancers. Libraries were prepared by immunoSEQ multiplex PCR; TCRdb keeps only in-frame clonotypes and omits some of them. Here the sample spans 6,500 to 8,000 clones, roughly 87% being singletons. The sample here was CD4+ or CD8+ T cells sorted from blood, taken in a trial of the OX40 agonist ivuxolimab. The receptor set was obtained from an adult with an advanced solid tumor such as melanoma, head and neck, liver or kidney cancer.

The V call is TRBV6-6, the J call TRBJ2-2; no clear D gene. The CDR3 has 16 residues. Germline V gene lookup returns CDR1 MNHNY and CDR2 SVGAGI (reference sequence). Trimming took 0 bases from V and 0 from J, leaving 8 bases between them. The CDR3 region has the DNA TGTGCCAGCAGTTACTCGGTCACCGCGAACACCGGGGAGCTGTTTTTT. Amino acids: CASSYSVTANTGELFF.

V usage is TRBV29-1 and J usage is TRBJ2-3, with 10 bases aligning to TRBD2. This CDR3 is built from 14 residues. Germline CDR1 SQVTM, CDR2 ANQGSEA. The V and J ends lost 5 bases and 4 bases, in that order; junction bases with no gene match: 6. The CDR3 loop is CSVSLAGEADTQYF. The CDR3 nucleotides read TGCAGCGTTAGTCTAGCGGGAGAAGCAGATACGCAGTATTTT.

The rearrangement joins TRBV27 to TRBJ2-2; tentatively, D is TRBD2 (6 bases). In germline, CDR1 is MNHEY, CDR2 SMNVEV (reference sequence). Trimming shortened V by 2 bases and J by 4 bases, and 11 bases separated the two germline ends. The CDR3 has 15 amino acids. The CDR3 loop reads CASSLRWEVTGELFF. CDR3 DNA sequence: TGTGCCAGCAGTTTACGGTGGGAGGTCACCGGGGAGCTGTTTTTT.

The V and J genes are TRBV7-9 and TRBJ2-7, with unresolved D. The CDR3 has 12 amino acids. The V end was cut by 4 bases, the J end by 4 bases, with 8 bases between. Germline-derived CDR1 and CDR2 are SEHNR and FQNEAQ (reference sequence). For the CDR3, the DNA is TGTGCCAGCAGCTCCGGCCTATACGAGCAGTACTTC. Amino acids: CASSSGLYEQYF.

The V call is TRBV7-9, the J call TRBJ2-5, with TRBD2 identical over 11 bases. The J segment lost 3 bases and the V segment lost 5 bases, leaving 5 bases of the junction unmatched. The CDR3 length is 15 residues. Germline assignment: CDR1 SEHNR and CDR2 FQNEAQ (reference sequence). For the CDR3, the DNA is TGTGCCAGCAGCCCGGCGACTAGCGGGAAAGAGACCCAGTACTTC. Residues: CASSPATSGKETQYF.

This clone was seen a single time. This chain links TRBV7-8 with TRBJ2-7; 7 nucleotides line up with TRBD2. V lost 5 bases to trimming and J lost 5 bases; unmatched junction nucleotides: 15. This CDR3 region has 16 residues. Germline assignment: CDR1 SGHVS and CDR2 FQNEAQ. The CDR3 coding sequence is TGTGCCAGCAGCCCACACGGAGGCGGGAGCAGGAACGAGCAGTACTTC. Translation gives CASSPHGGGSRNEQYF.